A selection of T cell receptor beta chains follows, all from one sample in a study of regulatory T cells in long-lasting Graves disease. TCRdb redid the calling of the multiplex PCR reads with MiXCR, one entry per CDR3 protein. The sample consists of about 470,000 distinct CDR3 sequences, about 15% of them appearing once. This same sample was also part of a study on T cells in Graves' hyperthyroidism and ophthalmopathy.

The source material was peripheral blood mononuclear cells (PBMCs), sampled at new diagnosis, from a patient treated with antithyroid drugs. Source of these receptors: a woman in her twenties or thirties with Graves disease. CDR3s include the opening cysteine and the closing phenylalanine or tryptophan. Each record gives: J gene, V gene, D gene, clone size, CDR3 protein. A D gene is named only where the DNA matches it firmly. Size tells how often a clone was seen (once, few, many) or the class of an expanded clone, and some rows leave it out.

>TRBJ2-1|TRBV11-2|.|many
CASSLDRLSNEQFF
>TRBJ1-6|TRBV4-2|TRBD1|few
CASSPGDRVVSPLHF
>TRBJ1-3|TRBV12-3/TRBV12-4|.|.
CASSLGGDTGNTIYF
>TRBJ1-1|TRBV5-4|TRBD1|.
CASNRLDQGGADTEAFF
>TRBJ2-2|TRBV7-3|TRBD2|.
CASSLLAGGLGGELFF
>TRBJ2-1|TRBV24-1|.|many
CATSDWRGGHEQFF
>.|TRBV19|.|few
CASSIQARKTQYF
>TRBJ2-7|TRBV12-3/TRBV12-4|TRBD2|many
CASSIISGGGDEQYF
>TRBJ2-3|TRBV29-1|TRBD2|few
CSPTLAGDIDTQYF
>TRBJ1-1|TRBV20-1|.|many
CSAPRGTNTEAFF
>TRBJ2-7|TRBV28|.|many
CASSFSQIYEQYF
>TRBJ2-5|TRBV11-2|.|many
CASSSLALLAQYQETQYF
>TRBJ1-1|TRBV4-1|.|few
CASSPSPDNTEAFF
>TRBJ2-3|TRBV18|.|.
CASSPGPQREFTDTQYF
>TRBJ1-2|TRBV7-2|.|.
CASSLAGSLGDGYTF
>TRBJ2-7|TRBV20-1|TRBD2|few
CSARDKTSGVYEQYF
>TRBJ1-5|TRBV7-2|TRBD1|many
CASSWDRGRNQPQHF
>TRBJ2-7|TRBV18|TRBD2|many
CASSRTSGANYEQYF
>TRBJ2-7|TRBV4-1|TRBD2|few
CASSQVGTGGSPYEQYF
>TRBJ2-2|TRBV3-1|.|many
CASSQLATGELFF
>TRBJ2-7|TRBV3-1|TRBD1|.
CASSQEPRQGRFYEQYF
>TRBJ2-1|TRBV5-1|TRBD2|many
CASSLAALAGGMNEQFF
>TRBJ2-7|TRBV12-5|.|many
CASGFGGQIHSYEQYF
>TRBJ1-5|TRBV20-1|.|many
CSATGMGSGVSNQPQHF
>TRBJ2-7|TRBV7-9|.|many
CASSTTSRGYEQYF
>TRBJ1-4|TRBV9|.|few
CASSAGPSELFF
>TRBJ2-7|TRBV11-3|.|many
CASSSRGRSYEQYF
>TRBJ1-1|TRBV7-3|.|.
CASSDGQRNTEAFF
>TRBJ2-1|TRBV28|TRBD2|many
CAGGGGPYNEQFF
>TRBJ2-7|TRBV7-2|.|many
CASSLTIRDEQYF
>TRBJ1-6|TRBV5-1|TRBD1|.
CASSRGQGDSSPLHF
>TRBJ1-2|TRBV12-5|TRBD1|many
CASGPGGFYGYTF
>TRBJ2-2|TRBV5-8|.|many
CASSWKGNTGELFF
>TRBJ2-1|TRBV18|TRBD2|.
CASSPTQLAGDNEQFF
>TRBJ2-3|TRBV3-1|.|many
CASSQMDGTDTQYF
>TRBJ1-3|TRBV18|.|.
CASSPEDRTRNTIYF
>TRBJ2-1|TRBV10-3|.|few
CAAQITWTQYNEQFF
>TRBJ2-3|TRBV27|TRBD2|few
CASSFGGGLADTQYF
>TRBJ1-2|TRBV11-1|.|many
CASSPRPGQTNYGYTF
>TRBJ1-5|TRBV28|.|many
CASSKTSRGQPQHF
>TRBJ1-1|TRBV6-2/TRBV6-3|.|.
CASCGDREAFF
>TRBJ2-1|TRBV27|TRBD1|.
CASSSPGQGATSGVYNEQFF
>TRBJ2-7|TRBV28|TRBD2|few
CASTMGLAPSYEQYF
>TRBJ2-4|TRBV30|.|many
CAWGPTWNIQYF
>TRBJ2-5|TRBV5-1|TRBD2|many
CASSFQRGQETQYF
>TRBJ2-3|TRBV5-1|.|.
CATATRRGDTQYF
>TRBJ1-5|TRBV24-1|.|many
CATSDLRRGAAQGYSNQPQHF
>TRBJ2-7|TRBV6-1|.|many
CASSEGLLLPYEQYF
>TRBJ1-2|TRBV5-8|.|many
CASSALTGSYGYTF
>TRBJ2-7|TRBV27|TRBD2|.
CASSFYSGTTYEQYF
>TRBJ2-3|TRBV12-3/TRBV12-4|.|many
CASSLVAPPADTQYF
>TRBJ2-7|TRBV10-2|.|.
CASTQGSPAYEQYF
>TRBJ2-1|TRBV12-3/TRBV12-4|.|many
CASSFPSRSAWTNEQFF
>TRBJ2-2|TRBV11-2|.|few
CASSARGLRVGTGELLF
>TRBJ2-1|TRBV5-1|TRBD1|many
CASSLRPGQGASEQFF
>TRBJ1-3|TRBV15|TRBD1|.
CATTVDRGGNTIYF
>TRBJ2-7|TRBV7-9|TRBD1|many
CASSALMGQGSYEQYF
>TRBJ2-6|TRBV18|.|.
CASSRPGSGANVLTF
>TRBJ1-4|TRBV7-7|.|few
CASSLGPTNEKLFF